A single sample gave rise to the 4 T cell receptor beta chains below, sequenced in a study of CD4 T cells in relation to SARS-CoV-2 and coronaviruses. Only in-frame clones appear in the TCRdb table, and some are missing; sequencing was by immunoSEQ multiplex PCR. Of some 16,000 clones in the sample, 70% to 85% were seen once. Antigens for these TCRs are unknown. The unexposed donors gave CD4+ T cells in about 2010-2019, prior to COVID-19. After approximately ten days of culture, CD4+ T cells were isolated. The specimen sequenced was CD4+ T cells from PBMCs, cultured in vitro. All receptors come from a human donor in good health.

This clone turned up a few times. This chain connects TRBV7-3 to TRBJ2-3; D is possibly TRBD1 (6 bases). The ends were cut back, 3 bases at V and 4 bases at J, with 8 bases in the middle. Germline CDR1 and CDR2: SGHTA and FQGTGA. CDR3 size: 13 residues. The CDR3 DNA follows: TGTGCCAGCAGCTTCACAGGGCCAGATACGCAGTATTTT. The encoded protein is CASSFTGPDTQYF.

This sequence joins TRBV6-6 and TRBJ2-7; D possibly matches TRBD1 or TRBD2 (5 bases each). The CDR3 consists of 14 residues. V was cut by 2 bases and J by 4 bases, with 12 bases left in between. In germline, CDR1 is MNHNY, CDR2 SVGAGI (reference sequence). As DNA, the CDR3 is TGTGCCAGCAGTTACGTTGCCAGGGAGTACGAGCAGTACTTC. Translated, it gives CASSYVAREYEQYF.

The chain is built from TRBV19 and TRBJ1-1; TRBD1 is a possible D gene (5 bases). CDR1 and CDR2 (germline): LNHDA, SQIVND (reference sequence). The CDR3 covers 15 residues. V lost 4 bases and J lost 1, with 13 bases in between. The CDR3 sequence: CASSTAQGGNTEAFF. The CDR3 bases are TGTGCCAGTAGTACAGCCCAGGGTGGGAACACTGAAGCTTTCTTT.

The V call is TRBV7-9, the J call TRBJ1-6, with D possibly matching TRBD1 (6 bases). CDR3 length: 16 amino acids. Germline V gene lookup returns CDR1 SEHNR and CDR2 FQNEAQ (reference sequence). V was trimmed by 2 bases and J by 9 bases, leaving 17 bases between them. CDR3 sequence reads: CASSLLVQGLGSPLHF. CDR3 coding DNA: TGTGCCAGCAGCTTATTGGTTCAGGGGCTAGGTTCACCCCTCCACTTT.